This T cell receptor (beta chain) was captured in a study of shared clonotypes between healthy human individuals (dated by TCRdb to 2019 to 2021). Describing the broader study: Three men and a couple of women, aged 18 to 49 years, made up the cohort. To estimate repertoire size and how much clonotype sharing occurs between individuals, the study deeply sequenced the blood TCR repertoires of about five healthy adults. For each donor, CD4 naive and CD4 memory were each given three plates, CD8 naive was given two plates, and CD8 memory was given one plate. Each donor's leukapheresis produced roughly between about 0.9 and 9.5 billion PBMCs. To increase sequencing depth and limit assay-specific biases, different laboratories used diverse techniques to prepare libraries and sequence TCR repertoires. Overall results and qualifications from the work: Based on pairwise subsampling, the degree of clonotype sharing among donors was expected to be affected by sequencing depth. The genetic and exposure-history diversity represented was limited by the small number of donors. Rarefaction of sorted-subset datasets indicated incomplete sequencing despite the large sequencing depth. Estimated clonotype richness was generally larger for naive than for memory subsets. Compared with non-shared clonotypes, the clonotypes found in all four sorted-subset donors had higher generation probabilities. Sampling was restricted to blood, and TCR repertoires in tissues likely differ from the TCR repertoires found in blood. When a handful of donors were compared, the shared fraction of clonotypes was about 5% for naive CD4, approximately 3.3% for naive CD8, roughly 2.5% for memory CD4, and 0.4% for memory CD8.

The cysteine opens and the phenylalanine closes a CDR3 of 14 amino acids. CDR3 DNA only is kept here, 42 bases in frame from base 1. The junction carries 13 bases between V and J, which are trimmed by 3 bases and 8 bases respectively. From the germline V gene (reference sequence), CDR1 is LNHDA and CDR2 is SQIVND. CD8 naive samples consisted of CD45RO-negative cells that were positively selected for CCR7, yielding a CD45RA+CCR7+ population without TemRA cells. The donors were healthy, HIV-negative adults with no recently reported acute infections or vaccinations. Every donor was a Caucasian adult residing in Nashville, Tennessee, USA. Blood was collected by leukapheresis, and PBMCs were isolated by Ficoll-Histopaque density gradient centrifugation and then cryopreserved in liquid nitrogen vapor phase. Purity and quantity of every magnetically sorted T cell population were checked by analytical flow cytometry. From each sorted fraction, genomic DNA was isolated and quantified by UV absorbance on a Nanodrop 2000c.

TCR CDR3 regions were amplified from genomic DNA by multiplex PCR using the deep immunoSEQ assay. Extracted genomic DNA from each cell subset was distributed evenly across all wells of several immunoSEQ 96-well plates, and each plate was treated as a replicate. For sorted subsets, around 200 ng genomic DNA, equal to tens of thousands of T cell genomes, was loaded into each replicate PCR. Purified libraries were quantified with a Qubit 3.0 fluorometer, sized on a Bioanalyzer 2100, and re-quantified with the KAPA Library Quantification kit. Every immunoSEQ 96-well plate was sequenced on a separate single-read 150-cycle Illumina NextSeq 550 flow cell. On the authors' methods: Because the immunoSEQ output included only junctional sequences and no quality scores, the filtering could not be the same as the filtering used for full-length reads. Sequences were annotated with PyIR, a Python wrapper for IgBLAST v1.9, and V/J genes and CDR3 were assigned using IMGT germline references. Any read was removed if the V/J assignment was weak (E-value above 1e-6), the CDR3 was missing, or the read contained stop codons, out-of-frame junctions, or ambiguous translated residues. V3J clonotypes were defined as sequences sharing an identical inferred V gene, J gene, and CDR3 amino acid sequence. To compute the percentage overlap between repertoires, the number of shared unique clonotypes was divided by the size of the smaller repertoire. Repertoire richness was assessed with RTK rarefaction, the Chao1 estimator, and Recon v2.1 estimates of unobserved clonotypes. OLGA was used to compute generation probabilities for all TCRbeta clonotypes that the gDNA method yielded from a few donors. Sourced from immuneACCESS, this table was stored by TCRdb with only in-frame sequences that have V and J called. A share of the clones is absent; for the studies checked, an unresolved V gene accounts for under half, and the remainder has no known explanation. Clone size and V and J calls were adopted from that table, with D and trimming inferred from the DNA. This sample lists some 2,000,000 clones; about 95% were detected once. The ten top clones hold roughly 1% of the sample.

Concerning this clone itself: Its binding antigen is unknown. Per-nucleotide qualities are absent, and no much larger clonotype sits a single base away.

The V and J segments used are TRBV19 and TRBJ1-4; possibly the D gene is TRBD1, per 6 matching bases. This sequence was found in a man aged 18-30 years in good health. What was sequenced was naive CD8+ T cells sorted from blood. Reading the label with the study, this specimen's cell subset or site is: CD45RA+CCR7+. The CDR3 corresponds to CASSMNRVKEKLFF. The nucleotides read TGTGCCAGTAGTATGAACAGGGTGAAGGAAAAACTGTTTTTT.